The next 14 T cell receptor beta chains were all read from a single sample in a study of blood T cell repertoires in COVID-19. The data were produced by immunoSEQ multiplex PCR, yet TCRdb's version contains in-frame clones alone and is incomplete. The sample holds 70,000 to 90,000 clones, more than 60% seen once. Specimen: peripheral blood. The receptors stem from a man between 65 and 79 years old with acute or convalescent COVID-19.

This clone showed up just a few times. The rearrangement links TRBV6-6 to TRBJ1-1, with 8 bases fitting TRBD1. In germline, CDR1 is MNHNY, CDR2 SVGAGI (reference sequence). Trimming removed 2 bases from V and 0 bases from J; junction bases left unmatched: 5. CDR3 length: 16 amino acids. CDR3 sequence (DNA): TGTGCCAGCAGTTACGCAGCAGGGGGCTTGAACACTGAAGCTTTCTTT. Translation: CASSYAAGGLNTEAFF.

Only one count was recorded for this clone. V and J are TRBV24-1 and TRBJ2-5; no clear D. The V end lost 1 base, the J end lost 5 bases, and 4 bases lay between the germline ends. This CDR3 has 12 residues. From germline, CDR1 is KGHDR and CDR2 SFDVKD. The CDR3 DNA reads TGTGCCACCAGTGATTTTGGCGAGACCCAGTACTTC. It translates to CATSDFGETQYF.

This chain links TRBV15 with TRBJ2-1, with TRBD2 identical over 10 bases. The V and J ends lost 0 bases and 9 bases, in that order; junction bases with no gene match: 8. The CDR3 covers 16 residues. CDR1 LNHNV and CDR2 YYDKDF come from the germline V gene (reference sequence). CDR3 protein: CATSRERSGGAGEQFF. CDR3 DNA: TGTGCCACCAGCAGAGAGAGGAGCGGGGGGGCAGGTGAGCAGTTCTTC.

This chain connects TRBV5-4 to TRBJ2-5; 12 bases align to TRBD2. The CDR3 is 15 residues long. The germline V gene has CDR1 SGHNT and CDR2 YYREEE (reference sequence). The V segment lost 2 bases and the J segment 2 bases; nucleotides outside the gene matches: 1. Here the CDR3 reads CASSLLAGGQETQYF. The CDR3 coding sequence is TGTGCCAGCAGCTTACTAGCGGGGGGACAAGAGACCCAGTACTTC.

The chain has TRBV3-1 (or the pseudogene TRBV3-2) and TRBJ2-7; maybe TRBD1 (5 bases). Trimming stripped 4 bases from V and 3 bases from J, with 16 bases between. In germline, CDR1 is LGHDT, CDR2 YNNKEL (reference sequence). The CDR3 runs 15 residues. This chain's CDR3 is CASSPMKGFDYEQYF. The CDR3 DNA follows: TGTGCCAGCAGCCCAATGAAGGGGTTCGACTACGAGCAGTACTTC.

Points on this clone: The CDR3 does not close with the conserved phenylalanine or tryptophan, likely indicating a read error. The CDR3 here is CASSPSRDTIYS. The DNA for the CDR3 is TGTGCCAGCAGTCCATCTAGGGACACCATATATTCT. The rearrangement joins TRBV12-3 or TRBV12-4 to TRBJ1-3; D gene unclear. This CDR3 is built from 12 residues. Trimming stripped 5 bases from V and 8 bases from J, with 10 bases between.

This CDR3 is CASSLPSQAPPLHF. The CDR3 DNA reads as TGTGCCAGCAGTTTACCCAGTCAAGCGCCACCCCTCCACTTT. The chain is built from TRBV28 and TRBJ1-6, with D uncertain. The CDR3 is 14 residues long. In germline, CDR1 is MDHEN, CDR2 SYDVKM. Deletions cut 2 bases from V and 11 bases from J, with 13 bases between.

The CDR3 region is CSVVAFRAGTEAFF. CDR3 nucleotide sequence: TGCAGCGTTGTTGCTTTCAGGGCAGGCACTGAAGCTTTCTTT. V usage is TRBV29-1 and J usage is TRBJ1-1, with a possible D match to TRBD1 (5 bases). This CDR3 spans 14 amino acids. Trimming took 4 bases from V and 4 from J, leaving 16 bases between them. Germline V CDR1 and CDR2: SQVTM, ANQGSEA.

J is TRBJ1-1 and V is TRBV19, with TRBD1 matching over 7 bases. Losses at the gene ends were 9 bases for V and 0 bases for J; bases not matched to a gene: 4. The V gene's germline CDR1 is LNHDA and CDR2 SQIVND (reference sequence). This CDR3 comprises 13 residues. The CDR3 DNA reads TGTGCCAGCGGAGACAGGGTGAACACTGAAGCTTTCTTT. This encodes CASGDRVNTEAFF.

This chain's CDR3 is CATAGNTEAFF. DNA of the CDR3: TGTGCCACCGCAGGGAACACTGAAGCTTTCTTT. The chain uses TRBV6-5 and TRBJ1-1; D is uncertain. This CDR3 contains 11 residues. Trimming removed 10 bases at V and 1 base at J, with 7 bases between. CDR1 is MNHEY, CDR2 SVGAGI, per germline.

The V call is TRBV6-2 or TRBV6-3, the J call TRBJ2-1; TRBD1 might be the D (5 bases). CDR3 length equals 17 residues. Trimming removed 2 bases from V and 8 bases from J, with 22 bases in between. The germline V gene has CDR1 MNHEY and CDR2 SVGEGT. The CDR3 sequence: CASSYRTWQGSNDEQFF. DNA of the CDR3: TGTGCCAGCAGTTACCGAACGTGGCAGGGTAGTAACGATGAGCAGTTCTTC.

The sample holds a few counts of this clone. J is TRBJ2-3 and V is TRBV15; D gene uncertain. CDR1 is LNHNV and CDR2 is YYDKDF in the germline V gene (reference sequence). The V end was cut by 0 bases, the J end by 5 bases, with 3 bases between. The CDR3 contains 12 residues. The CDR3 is CATSRDLDTQYF. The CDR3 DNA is TGTGCCACCAGCAGAGATCTAGATACGCAGTATTTT.

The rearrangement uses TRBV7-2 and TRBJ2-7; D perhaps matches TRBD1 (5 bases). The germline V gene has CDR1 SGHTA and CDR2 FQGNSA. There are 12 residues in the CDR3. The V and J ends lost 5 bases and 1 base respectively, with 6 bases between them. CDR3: CASSRGSYEQYF. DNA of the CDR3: TGTGCCAGCAGCAGGGGATCCTACGAGCAGTACTTC.

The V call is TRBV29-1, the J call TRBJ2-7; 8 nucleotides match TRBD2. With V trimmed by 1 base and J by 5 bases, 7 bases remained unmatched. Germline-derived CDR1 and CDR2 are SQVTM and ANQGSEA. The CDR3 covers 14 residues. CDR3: CSVEVRGGGDEQYF. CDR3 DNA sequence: TGCAGCGTTGAAGTTCGGGGGGGCGGTGACGAGCAGTACTTC.